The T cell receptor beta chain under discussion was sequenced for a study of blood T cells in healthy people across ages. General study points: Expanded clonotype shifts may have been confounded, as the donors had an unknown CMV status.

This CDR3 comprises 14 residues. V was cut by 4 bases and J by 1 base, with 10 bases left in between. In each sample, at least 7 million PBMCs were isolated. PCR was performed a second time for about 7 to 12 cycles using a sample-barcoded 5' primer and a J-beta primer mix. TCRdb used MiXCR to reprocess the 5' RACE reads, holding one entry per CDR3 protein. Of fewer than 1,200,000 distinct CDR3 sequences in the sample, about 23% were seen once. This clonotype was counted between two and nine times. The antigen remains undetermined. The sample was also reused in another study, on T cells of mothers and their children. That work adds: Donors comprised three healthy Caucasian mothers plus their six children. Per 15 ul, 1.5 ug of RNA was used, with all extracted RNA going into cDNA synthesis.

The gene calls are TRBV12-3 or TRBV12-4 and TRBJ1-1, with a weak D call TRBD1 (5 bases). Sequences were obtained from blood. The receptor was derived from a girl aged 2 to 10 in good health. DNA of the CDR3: TGTGCCAGCAGTTGGGGCGGGGAGAACACTGAAGCTTTCTTT. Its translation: CASSWGGENTEAFF.